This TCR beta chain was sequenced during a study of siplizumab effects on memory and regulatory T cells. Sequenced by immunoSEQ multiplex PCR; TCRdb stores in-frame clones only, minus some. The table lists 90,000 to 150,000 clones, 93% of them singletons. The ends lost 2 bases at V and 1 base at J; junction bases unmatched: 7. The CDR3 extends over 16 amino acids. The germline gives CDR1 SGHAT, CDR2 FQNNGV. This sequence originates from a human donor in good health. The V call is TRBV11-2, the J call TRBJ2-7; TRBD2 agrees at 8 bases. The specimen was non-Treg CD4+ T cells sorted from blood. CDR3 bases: TGTGCCAGCAGCTTAAGGAAGCGGGGGAGTTCCTACGAGCAGTACTTC. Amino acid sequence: CASSLRKRGSSYEQYF. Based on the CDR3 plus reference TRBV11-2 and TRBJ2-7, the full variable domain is EAGVAQSPRYKIIEKRQSVAFWCNPISGHATLYWYQQILGQGPKLLIQFQNNGVVDDSQLPKDRFSAERLKGVDSTLKIQPAKLEDSAVYLCASSLRKRGSSYEQYFGPGTRLTVT.